The source of this T cell receptor beta chain is a study of blood T cell repertoires in COVID-19. For the study at large: From the United States, Italy and Spain came samples of acute and convalescent COVID-19. In each case, the material was cDNA or gDNA derived from T cells, B-cell-depleted T cells, or PBMCs.

Authors' analysis steps: Estimation of nucleated cell counts was performed using reference gene primer amplification. TCRdb's table, derived via immunoSEQ multiplex PCR, lists solely in-frame clones and lacks some. The V and J calls and clone size were taken over from that table, and D and trimming were inferred from the DNA. The sample lists tens of thousands of clones, less than 75% occurring once. Germline V lookup: CDR1 MDHEN, CDR2 SYDVKM. This CDR3 is built from 15 residues. The V end lost 0 bases, the J end lost 5 bases, and 11 bases lay between the germline ends. This clone was picked up one time.

The J gene is TRBJ2-4, the V gene TRBV28; D is ambiguous. Sequencing was performed on peripheral blood. The source is a man in his 60s with acute or convalescent COVID-19. CDR3 sequence: CASSLWAAGQNIQYF. Written as DNA, the CDR3 is TGTGCCAGCAGTTTATGGGCGGCCGGCCAAAACATTCAGTACTTC.